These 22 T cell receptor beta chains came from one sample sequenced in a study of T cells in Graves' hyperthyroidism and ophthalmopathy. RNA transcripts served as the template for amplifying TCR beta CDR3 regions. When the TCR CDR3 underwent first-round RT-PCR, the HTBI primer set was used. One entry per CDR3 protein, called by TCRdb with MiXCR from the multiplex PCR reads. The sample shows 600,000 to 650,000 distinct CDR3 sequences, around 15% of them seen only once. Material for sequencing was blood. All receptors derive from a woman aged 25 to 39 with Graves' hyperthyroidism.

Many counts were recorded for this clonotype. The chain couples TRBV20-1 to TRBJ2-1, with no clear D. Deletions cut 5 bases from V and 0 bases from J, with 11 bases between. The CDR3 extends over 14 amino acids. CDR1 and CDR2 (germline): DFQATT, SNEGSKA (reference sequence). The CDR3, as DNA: TGCAGTGCTTCCCGACGTAGCTCCTACAATGAGCAGTTCTTC. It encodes CSASRRSSYNEQFF.

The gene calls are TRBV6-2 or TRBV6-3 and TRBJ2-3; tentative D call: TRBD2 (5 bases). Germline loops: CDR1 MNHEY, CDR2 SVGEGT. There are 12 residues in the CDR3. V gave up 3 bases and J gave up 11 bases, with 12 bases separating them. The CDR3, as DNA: TGTGCCAGCAGTTATAGTCTAAGCGGGCAGTATTTT. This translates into CASSYSLSGQYF.

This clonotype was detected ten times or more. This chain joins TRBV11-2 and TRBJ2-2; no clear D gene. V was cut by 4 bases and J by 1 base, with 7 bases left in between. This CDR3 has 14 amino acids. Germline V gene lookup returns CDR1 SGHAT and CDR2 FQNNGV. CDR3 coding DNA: TGTGCCAGCAGCTCTACAGAGAACACCGGGGAGCTGTTTTTT. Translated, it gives CASSSTENTGELFF. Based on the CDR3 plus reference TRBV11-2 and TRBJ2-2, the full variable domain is EAGVAQSPRYKIIEKRQSVAFWCNPISGHATLYWYQQILGQGPKLLIQFQNNGVVDDSQLPKDRFSAERLKGVDSTLKIQPAKLEDSAVYLCASSSTENTGELFFGEGSRLTVL.

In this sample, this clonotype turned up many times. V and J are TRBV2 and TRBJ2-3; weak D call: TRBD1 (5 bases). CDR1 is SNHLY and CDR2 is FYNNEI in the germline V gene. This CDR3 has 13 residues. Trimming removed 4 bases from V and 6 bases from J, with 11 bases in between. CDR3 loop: CASSAGFLDTQYF. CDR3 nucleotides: TGTGCCAGCAGTGCAGGGTTTTTGGATACGCAGTATTTT. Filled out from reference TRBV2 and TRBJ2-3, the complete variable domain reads EPEVTQTPSHQVTQMGQEVILRCVPISNHLYFYWYRQILGQKVEFLVSFYNNEISEKSEIFDDQFSVERPDGSNFTLKIRSTKLEDSAMYFCASSAGFLDTQYFGPGTRLTVL.

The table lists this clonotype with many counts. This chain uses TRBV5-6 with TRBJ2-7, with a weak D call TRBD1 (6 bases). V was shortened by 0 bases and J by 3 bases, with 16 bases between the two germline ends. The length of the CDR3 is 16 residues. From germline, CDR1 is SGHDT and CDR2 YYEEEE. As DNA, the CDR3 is TGTGCCAGCAGCTTGGCCGGGACCAGGGGCATCTACGAGCAGTACTTC. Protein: CASSLAGTRGIYEQYF. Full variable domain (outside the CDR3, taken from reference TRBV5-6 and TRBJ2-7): DAGVTQSPTHLIKTRGQQVTLRCSPKSGHDTVSWYQQALGQGPQFIFQYYEEEERQRGNFPDRFSGHQFPNYSSELNVNALLLGDSALYLCASSLAGTRGIYEQYFGPGTRLTVT.

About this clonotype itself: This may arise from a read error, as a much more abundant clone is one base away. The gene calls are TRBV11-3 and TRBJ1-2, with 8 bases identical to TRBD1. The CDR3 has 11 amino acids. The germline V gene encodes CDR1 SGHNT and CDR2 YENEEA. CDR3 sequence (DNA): TGTGCCGGCAGCCCTGGACAGGGCAACACCTTC. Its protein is CAGSPGQGNTF.

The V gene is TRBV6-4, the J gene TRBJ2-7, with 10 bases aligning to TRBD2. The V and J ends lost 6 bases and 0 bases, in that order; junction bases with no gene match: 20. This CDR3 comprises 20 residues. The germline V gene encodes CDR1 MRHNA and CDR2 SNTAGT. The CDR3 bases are TGTGCCAGCAGCCCACACACCGCAACTCGGACTAGCGGAGTCTCCTACGAGCAGTACTTC. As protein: CASSPHTATRTSGVSYEQYF.

CDR3 residues: CASSSRASGYTF. DNA for the CDR3: TGTGCCAGCAGCTCCCGTGCGAGTGGCTACACCTTC. V and J are TRBV7-2 and TRBJ1-2; D ambiguous. From germline, CDR1 is SGHTA and CDR2 FQGNSA. The V and J ends lost 4 bases and 7 bases respectively, with 10 bases between them. The CDR3 runs to 12 residues.

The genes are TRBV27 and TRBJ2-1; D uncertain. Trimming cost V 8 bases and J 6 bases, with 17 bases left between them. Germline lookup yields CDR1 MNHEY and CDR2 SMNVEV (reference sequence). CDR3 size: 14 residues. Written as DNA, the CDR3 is TGTGCCAGCGTCGGAATAGCAAAGATCAATGAGCAGTTCTTC. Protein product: CASVGIAKINEQFF.

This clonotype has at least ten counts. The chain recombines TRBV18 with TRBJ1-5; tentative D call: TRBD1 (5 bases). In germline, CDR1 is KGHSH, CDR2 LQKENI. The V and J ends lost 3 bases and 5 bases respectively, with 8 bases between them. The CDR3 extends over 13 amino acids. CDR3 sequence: CASSPLGDQPQHF. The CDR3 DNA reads TGTGCCAGCTCACCCTTGGGGGATCAGCCCCAGCATTTT.

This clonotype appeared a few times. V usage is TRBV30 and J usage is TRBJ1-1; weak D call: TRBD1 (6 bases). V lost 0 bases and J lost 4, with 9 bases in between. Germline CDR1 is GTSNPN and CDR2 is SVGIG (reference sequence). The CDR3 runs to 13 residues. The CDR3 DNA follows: TGTGCCTGGAGTGTCGCCAGGGGCACTGAAGCTTTCTTT. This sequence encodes CAWSVARGTEAFF.

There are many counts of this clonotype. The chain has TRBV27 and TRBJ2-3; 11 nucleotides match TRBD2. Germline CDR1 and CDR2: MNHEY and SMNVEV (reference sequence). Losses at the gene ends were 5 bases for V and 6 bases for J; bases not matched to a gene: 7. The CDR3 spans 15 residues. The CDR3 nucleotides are TGTGCCAGCAGTCCCGCTAGCGGGAGGCACGATACGCAGTATTTT. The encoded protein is CASSPASGRHDTQYF.

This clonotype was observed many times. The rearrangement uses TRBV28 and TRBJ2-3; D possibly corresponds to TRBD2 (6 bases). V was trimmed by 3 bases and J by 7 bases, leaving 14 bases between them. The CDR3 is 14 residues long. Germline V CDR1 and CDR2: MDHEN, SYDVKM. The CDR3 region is CASSFTGAVNTQYF. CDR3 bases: TGTGCCAGCAGTTTTACGGGAGCAGTGAATACGCAGTATTTT.

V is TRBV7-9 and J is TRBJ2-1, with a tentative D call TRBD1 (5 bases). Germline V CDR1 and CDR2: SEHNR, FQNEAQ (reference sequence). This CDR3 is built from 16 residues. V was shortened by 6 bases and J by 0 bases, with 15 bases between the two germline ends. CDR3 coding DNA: TGTGCCAGCAGAAATCCAGGGCCCAGCTCCTACAATGAGCAGTTCTTC. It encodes CASRNPGPSSYNEQFF. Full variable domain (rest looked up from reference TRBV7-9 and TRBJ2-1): DTGVSQNPRHKITKRGQNVTFRCDPISEHNRLYWYRQTLGQGPEFLTYFQNEAQLEKSRLLSDRFSAERPKGSFSTLEIQRTEQGDSAMYLCASRNPGPSSYNEQFFGPGTRLTVL.

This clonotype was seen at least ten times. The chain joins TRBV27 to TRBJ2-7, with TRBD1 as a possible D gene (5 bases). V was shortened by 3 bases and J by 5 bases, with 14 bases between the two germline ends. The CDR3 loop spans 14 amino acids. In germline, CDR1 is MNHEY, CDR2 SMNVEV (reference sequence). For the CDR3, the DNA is TGTGCCAGCAGTTTCCGGACAAGTTTCCACGAGCAGTACTTC. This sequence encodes CASSFRTSFHEQYF.

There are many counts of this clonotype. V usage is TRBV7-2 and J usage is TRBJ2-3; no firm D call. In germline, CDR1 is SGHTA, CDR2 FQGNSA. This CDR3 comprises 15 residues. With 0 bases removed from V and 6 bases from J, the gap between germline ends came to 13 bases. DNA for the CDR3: TGTGCCAGCAGCTTAGCGCGAGGATCGCGGGATACGCAGTATTTT. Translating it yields CASSLARGSRDTQYF.

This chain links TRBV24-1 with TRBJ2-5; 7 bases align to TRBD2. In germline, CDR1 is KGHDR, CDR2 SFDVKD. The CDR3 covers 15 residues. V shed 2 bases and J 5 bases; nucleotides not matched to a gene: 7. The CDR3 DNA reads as TGTGCCACCAGTGATTGGGGGAGGGGAGGGGAGACCCAGTACTTC. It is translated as CATSDWGRGGETQYF.

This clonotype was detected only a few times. CDR3 nucleotides: TGTGCCACCAGCTCTGACAGGGGGTCTGGAAACACCATATATTTT. It is translated as CATSSDRGSGNTIYF. The rearrangement links TRBV15 to TRBJ1-3; 9 bases agree with TRBD1. The V segment lost 5 bases and the J segment 1 base; nucleotides outside the gene matches: 3. CDR1 and CDR2 (germline): LNHNV, YYDKDF (reference sequence). This CDR3 has 15 residues.

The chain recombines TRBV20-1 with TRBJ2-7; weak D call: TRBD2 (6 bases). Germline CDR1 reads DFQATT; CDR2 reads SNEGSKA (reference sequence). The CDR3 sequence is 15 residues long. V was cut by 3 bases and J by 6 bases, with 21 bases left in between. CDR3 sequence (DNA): TGCAGTGCTAGGAGATCCGGGAGTAAAGGCGGCGAGCAGTACTTC. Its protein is CSARRSGSKGGEQYF.

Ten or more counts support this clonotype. CDR3 region: CASSSNDRSGYTF. CDR3 in DNA: TGTGCCAGCTCATCCAATGACCGCTCCGGCTACACCTTC. The chain uses TRBV18 and TRBJ1-2, with unresolved D. CDR1 and CDR2 (germline): KGHSH, LQKENI. There are 13 residues in the CDR3. Deletions cut 5 bases from V and 8 bases from J, with 15 bases between.

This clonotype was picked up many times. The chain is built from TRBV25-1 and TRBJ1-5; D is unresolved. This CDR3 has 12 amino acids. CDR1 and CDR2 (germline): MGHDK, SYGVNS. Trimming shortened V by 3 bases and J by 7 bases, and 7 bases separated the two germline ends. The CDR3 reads CASSEGNQPQHF. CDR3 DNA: TGTGCCAGCAGTGAGGGTAACCAGCCCCAGCATTTT.

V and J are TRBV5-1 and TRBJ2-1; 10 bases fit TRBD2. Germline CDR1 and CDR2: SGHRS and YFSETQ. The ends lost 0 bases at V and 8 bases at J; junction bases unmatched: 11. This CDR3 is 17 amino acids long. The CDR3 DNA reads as TGCGCCAGCAGCTTGGATCAAGCGGGAGGGGCAGTCGATGAGCAGTTCTTC. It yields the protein CASSLDQAGGAVDEQFF.